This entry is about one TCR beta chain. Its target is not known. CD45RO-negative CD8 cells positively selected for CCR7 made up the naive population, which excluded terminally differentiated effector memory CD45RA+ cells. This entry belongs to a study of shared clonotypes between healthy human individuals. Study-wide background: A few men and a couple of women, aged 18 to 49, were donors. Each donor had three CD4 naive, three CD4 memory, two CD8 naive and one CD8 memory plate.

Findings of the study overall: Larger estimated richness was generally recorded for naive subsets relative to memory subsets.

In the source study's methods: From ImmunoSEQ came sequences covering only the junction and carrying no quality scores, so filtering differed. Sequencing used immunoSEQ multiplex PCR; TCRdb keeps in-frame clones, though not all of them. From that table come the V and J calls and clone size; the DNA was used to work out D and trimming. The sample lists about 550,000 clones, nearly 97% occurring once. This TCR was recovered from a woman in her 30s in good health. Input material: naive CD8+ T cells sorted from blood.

Written as DNA, the CDR3 is TGTGCCAGTAGTATAGATCCGAGCAGGGGAGGTGAAAAACTGTTTTTT. Its protein is CASSIDPSRGGEKLFF. The V gene is TRBV19, the J gene TRBJ1-4; D might be TRBD1 (6 bases). Trimming took off 0 bases at V and 7 bases at J, with 15 bases between the two ends. The CDR3 runs to 16 residues. The germline CDR1 and CDR2 sequences are LNHDA and SQIVND (reference sequence).